These 18 T cell receptor beta chains were sequenced from one sample in a study of response to subunit inactivated influenza vaccine. Each CDR3 protein gets one entry after TCRdb re-called the RT-PCR reads with MiXCR. The table includes hundreds of thousands of distinct CDR3 sequences, 12% detected once. This material consisted of non-naive T cells sorted from PBMCs, taken 14 to 15 days before vaccination. The receptors here all came from a man between 45 and 60 years old who received an inactivated influenza vaccine.

This clonotype was detected a few times. The chain links TRBV12-3 or TRBV12-4 to TRBJ2-1; maybe TRBD1 (6 bases). V lost 6 bases, J lost 7 bases, and 10 bases lay in between. The CDR3 totals 12 residues. The CDR3 DNA follows: TGTGCCAGCAGCCATACAGGGAATGAGCAGTTCTTC. This codes for CASSHTGNEQFF.

This clonotype has a count of ten or more. The chain employs TRBV4-2 and TRBJ1-4; tentative D call: TRBD1 (6 bases). This CDR3 is 16 amino acids long. Germline V gene lookup returns CDR1 LGHNA and CDR2 YNFKEQ. Trimming cost V 2 bases and J 0 bases, with 10 bases left between them. CDR3 sequence: CASSQTGQPTNEKLFF. CDR3 DNA sequence: TGTGCCAGCAGCCAAACTGGACAGCCAACTAATGAAAAACTGTTTTTT.

There are a few counts of this clonotype. V usage is TRBV11-1 and J usage is TRBJ2-1; 7 nucleotides match TRBD2. The CDR3 consists of 13 residues. V lost 7 bases to trimming and J lost 10 bases; unmatched junction nucleotides: 10. CDR1 is SGHAT and CDR2 is FQDESV in the germline V gene (reference sequence). This chain's CDR3 is CASTREGVGEQFF. CDR3 DNA sequence: TGTGCCAGCACCAGGGAGGGCGTTGGGGAGCAGTTCTTC.

This clonotype was counted between two and nine times. CDR3 coding DNA: TGCGCCAGCAGCGCACAGACAGGGGGCCTAAATACGCAGTATTTT. Protein product: CASSAQTGGLNTQYF. The genes are TRBV5-1 and TRBJ2-3; 10 nucleotides agree with TRBD1. Germline V gene data show CDR1 as SGHRS and CDR2 as YFSETQ. V shed 4 bases, J shed 7 bases, and the junction held 9 bases outside the gene matches. The CDR3 has 15 amino acids.

This clonotype was detected only a few times. The V and J genes are TRBV4-3 and TRBJ2-3, with D maybe TRBD2 (7 bases). Trimming took off 3 bases at V and 5 bases at J, with 15 bases between the two ends. This CDR3 region has 15 residues. Germline-derived CDR1 and CDR2 are LGHNA and YSLEER. The CDR3 loop reads CASSQAGAGGDTQYF. The CDR3, as DNA: TGCGCCAGCAGCCAGGCGGGGGCCGGGGGAGATACGCAGTATTTT.

This clonotype occurred many times. This rearrangement joins TRBV5-1 to TRBJ2-3; 7 nucleotides agree with TRBD1. In germline, CDR1 is SGHRS, CDR2 YFSETQ. The V and J ends lost 6 bases and 0 bases, in that order; junction bases with no gene match: 7. This CDR3 region has 15 residues. The CDR3 bases are TGCGCCAGCAACACAGGGGCTGGTAGCACAGATACGCAGTATTTT. Protein sequence: CASNTGAGSTDTQYF.

This clonotype was detected only a few times. The genes are TRBV5-1 and TRBJ1-1, with D hard to call. CDR3 length: 14 amino acids. CDR1 is SGHRS and CDR2 is YFSETQ in the germline V gene. Between the trimmed V and J ends, which lost 5 bases and 2 bases, there was a span of 13 bases. The CDR3 region has the DNA TGCGCCAGCAGGCTCCAGCTGGGAAACACTGAAGCTTTCTTT. Residues: CASRLQLGNTEAFF.

The chain joins TRBV20-1 to TRBJ2-1, with TRBD1 matching 7 bases. V was pared by 0 bases and J by 4 bases, with 15 bases of the junction left unmatched. Looked up from germline, CDR1 is DFQATT and CDR2 is SNEGSKA (reference sequence). The CDR3 sequence is 18 residues long. The CDR3 DNA follows: TGCAGTGCTAGAGATTCCCACAGGGGCGATAAATATTACAATGAGCAGTTCTTC. This codes for CSARDSHRGDKYYNEQFF.

The chain uses TRBV20-1 and TRBJ2-7, with D perhaps TRBD1 (7 bases). Germline CDR1 reads DFQATT; CDR2 reads SNEGSKA (reference sequence). V lost 4 bases to trimming and J lost 7 bases, with 14 bases between them. The length of the CDR3 is 12 residues. The CDR3 spells CSATETGREQYF. CDR3 DNA sequence: TGCAGTGCTACAGAGACAGGGAGGGAGCAGTACTTC.

This clonotype was seen a handful of times. The V call is TRBV7-9, the J call TRBJ2-7; possibly TRBD2 for D (5 bases). Trimming left V 5 bases short and J 5 bases short, with 25 bases between. This CDR3 comprises 17 residues. Germline V lookup: CDR1 SEHNR, CDR2 FQNEAQ (reference sequence). The CDR3 DNA is TGTGCCAGCAGCCCCCCCTCTCTCGTTCGGGGTAGCAACGAGCAGTACTTC. This sequence encodes CASSPPSLVRGSNEQYF. The complete variable domain, with remaining parts taken from reference TRBV7-9 and TRBJ2-7, reads DTGVSQNPRHKITKRGQNVTFRCDPISEHNRLYWYRQTLGQGPEFLTYFQNEAQLEKSRLLSDRFSAERPKGSFSTLEIQRTEQGDSAMYLCASSPPSLVRGSNEQYFGPGTRLTVT.

V and J are TRBV19 and TRBJ1-2, with D possibly being TRBD1 (5 bases). This CDR3 comprises 12 residues. Germline CDR1 reads LNHDA; CDR2 reads SQIVND (reference sequence). Trimming removed 5 bases at V and 6 bases at J, with 10 bases between. CDR3 DNA: TGTGCCAGTAGTGACAGCGTCAATGGCTACACCTTC. This encodes CASSDSVNGYTF.

There are a few counts of this clonotype. The chain is built from TRBV19 and TRBJ2-1, with D possibly matching TRBD1 (6 bases). This CDR3 contains 14 residues. Germline V CDR1 and CDR2: LNHDA, SQIVND (reference sequence). V lost 4 bases to trimming and J lost 3 bases, with 10 bases between them. CDR3 amino acids: CASSRQGNYNEQFF. CDR3 DNA sequence: TGTGCCAGTAGTAGGCAGGGGAACTACAATGAGCAGTTCTTC.

The chain has TRBV20-1 and TRBJ2-1, with 8 positions matching TRBD2. CDR3 length: 14 amino acids. CDR1 is DFQATT, CDR2 SNEGSKA, per germline (reference sequence). With 6 bases clipped from V and 6 bases from J, the junction kept 10 bases outside the gene matches. The CDR3 coding sequence is TGCAGTGCGGCCTTCCCGGGACTAGGCAATGAGCAGTTCTTC. Amino acids: CSAAFPGLGNEQFF.

This clonotype was counted a few times. The chain has TRBV4-3 and TRBJ2-7, with 9 positions matching TRBD1. The CDR3 contains 15 residues. With V trimmed by 0 bases and J by 2 bases, 2 bases remained unmatched. From germline, CDR1 is LGHNA and CDR2 YSLEER. The CDR3 bases are TGCGCCAGCAGCCAAGACGGGACAGGGACCTACGAGCAGTACTTC. Its protein product is CASSQDGTGTYEQYF.

The chain uses TRBV4-2 and TRBJ2-1, with a possible D match to TRBD2 (6 bases). V dropped 2 bases and J dropped 2 bases, with 13 bases sitting between them. The germline V gene has CDR1 LGHNA and CDR2 YNFKEQ. The CDR3 sequence is 16 residues long. CDR3 region: CASSQFGGTTYNEQFF. The CDR3 nucleotides read TGTGCCAGCAGCCAATTCGGCGGGACGACCTACAATGAGCAGTTCTTC.

The chain couples TRBV14 to TRBJ2-2; no clear D. Trimming removed 3 bases at V and 3 bases at J, with 14 bases between. Germline-derived CDR1 and CDR2 are SGHDN and FVKESK. The length of the CDR3 is 16 residues. CDR3 sequence reads: CASSQELTYDTGELFF. In DNA, the CDR3 is TGTGCCAGCAGCCAGGAGTTAACCTACGACACCGGGGAGCTGTTTTTT. Drawing the rest from reference TRBV14 and TRBJ2-2, the complete variable domain is EAGVTQFPSHSVIEKGQTVTLRCDPISGHDNLYWYRRVMGKEIKFLLHFVKESKQDESGMPNNRFLAERTGGTYSTLKVQPAELEDSGVYFCASSQELTYDTGELFFGEGSRLTVL.

The chain carries TRBV7-9 and TRBJ2-3, with 8 positions matching TRBD1. V dropped 2 bases and J dropped 6; count of bases not matched to a gene: 4. There are 14 residues in the CDR3. In germline, CDR1 is SEHNR, CDR2 FQNEAQ (reference sequence). Written as DNA, the CDR3 is TGTGCCAGCAGCTTACAGGGGGCGTCGGATACGCAGTATTTT. Translated: CASSLQGASDTQYF.

The J gene is TRBJ1-5, the V gene TRBV2; 7 bases align to TRBD1. CDR3 length equals 15 residues. The V and J ends lost 6 bases and 4 bases, in that order; junction bases with no gene match: 9. Per the germline V gene, CDR1 is SNHLY and CDR2 is FYNNEI. The CDR3 is CASRGDSPPNQPQHF. The CDR3 DNA reads as TGTGCCAGCAGGGGGGACAGTCCCCCTAATCAGCCCCAGCATTTT. Full variable domain (missing parts from reference TRBV2 and TRBJ1-5): EPEVTQTPSHQVTQMGQEVILRCVPISNHLYFYWYRQILGQKVEFLVSFYNNEISEKSEIFDDQFSVERPDGSNFTLKIRSTKLEDSAMYFCASRGDSPPNQPQHFGDGTRLSIL.